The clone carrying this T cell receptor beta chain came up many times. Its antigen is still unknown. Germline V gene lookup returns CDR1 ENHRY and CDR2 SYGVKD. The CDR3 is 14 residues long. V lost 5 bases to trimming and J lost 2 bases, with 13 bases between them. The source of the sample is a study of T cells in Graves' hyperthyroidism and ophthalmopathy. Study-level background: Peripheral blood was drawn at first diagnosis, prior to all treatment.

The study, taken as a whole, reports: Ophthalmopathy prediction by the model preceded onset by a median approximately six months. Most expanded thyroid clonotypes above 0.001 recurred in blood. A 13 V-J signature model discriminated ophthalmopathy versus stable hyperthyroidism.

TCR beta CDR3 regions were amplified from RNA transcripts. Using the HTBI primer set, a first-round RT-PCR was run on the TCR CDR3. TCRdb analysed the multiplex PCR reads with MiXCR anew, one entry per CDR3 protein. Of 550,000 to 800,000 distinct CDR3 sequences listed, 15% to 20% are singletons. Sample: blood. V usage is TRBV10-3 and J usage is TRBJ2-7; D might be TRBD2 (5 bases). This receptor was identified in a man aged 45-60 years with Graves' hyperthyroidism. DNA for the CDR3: TGTGCCATCAGTTCGGGATCCCAAACCTACGAGCAGTACTTC. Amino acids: CAISSGSQTYEQYF.